The rows below give T cell receptor beta chains drawn from one sample of a study of blood T cell repertoires in COVID-19. The repertoire was sequenced with immunoSEQ multiplex PCR; TCRdb's copy has only in-frame clones and lacks some. This sample carries under 250,000 clones, around 80% of them seen once, and the ten largest clones take roughly 8.7%. The sequencing sample was made of peripheral blood. The receptors here all came from a man aged 50-60 years with active or convalescent COVID-19. Both conserved end residues are part of each CDR3.

V	length	CDR3
TRBV5-1	14	CASSYGTSGNTIYF
TRBV2	14	CASRKGQGPETQYF
TRBV27	16	CASTGRGGRHYNEQFF
TRBV7-2	18	CASSDQTPGTGWRVSYTF
TRBV7-6	12	CASSLHAGAPFF
TRBV5-4	17	CASSLEGSGRSTDTQYF
TRBV9	12	CASSHSGTEAFF
TRBV28	16	CASSSQTTRDSYEQYF
TRBV7-8	21	CASLNVGRPLAGGPGTDTQYF
TRBV5-5	14	CASSLTGGEEKLFF
TRBV5-1	15	CASSLVGQGNSPLHF
TRBV15	14	CATSAGGLDYGYTF
TRBV27	15	CASNGLAGGRGEQYF
TRBV5-1	17	CASSPRLFAGGLNEQFF
TRBV5-1	15	CASSPGTSGYNEQFF
TRBV7-2	16	CASSLVSWGGDYGYTF
TRBV18	13	CASSPVQSYEQYF
TRBV5-1	14	CASSFFPGGDEQFF
TRBV21-1	14	CASSKLDREGGYTF
TRBV30	12	CAWSVTAYGYTF
TRBV5-5	14	CASSPGTDKNIQYF
TRBV5-4	17	CASSYLGTGAFNEKLFF
TRBV5-1	18	CASSLRLIAGVITGELFF
TRBV4-3	13	CASGDRAYTEAFF
TRBV7-2	16	CASSGGQDFNNYGYTF
TRBV27	15	CASSSRLAATDTQYF
TRBV7-9	13	CASSFGQGDEQYF
TRBV1	17	CTSSQSRSSGEHRGAVF
TRBV6-2/TRBV6-3	15	CASSSTGGANTEAFF
TRBV6-5	15	CASSSASATHYEQYF
TRBV30	11	CAWTANYGYTF
TRBV7-6	18	CASSLESQGASSYNEQFF